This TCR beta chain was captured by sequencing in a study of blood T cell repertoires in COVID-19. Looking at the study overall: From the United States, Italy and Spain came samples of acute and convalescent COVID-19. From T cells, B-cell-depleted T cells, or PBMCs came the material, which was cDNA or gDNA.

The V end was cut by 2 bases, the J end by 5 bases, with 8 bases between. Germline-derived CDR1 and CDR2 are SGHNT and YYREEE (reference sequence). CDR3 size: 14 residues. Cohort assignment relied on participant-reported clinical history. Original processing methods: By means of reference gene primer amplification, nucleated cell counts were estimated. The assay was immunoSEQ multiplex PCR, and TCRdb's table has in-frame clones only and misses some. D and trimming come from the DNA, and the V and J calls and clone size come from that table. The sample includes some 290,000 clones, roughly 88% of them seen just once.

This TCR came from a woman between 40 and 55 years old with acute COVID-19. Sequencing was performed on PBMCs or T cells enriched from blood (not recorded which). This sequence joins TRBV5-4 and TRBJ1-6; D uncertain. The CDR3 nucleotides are TGTGCCAGCAGCTTTCTTGCGAATAATTCACCCCTCCACTTT. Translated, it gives CASSFLANNSPLHF.